The 10 T cell receptor beta chains below were found in one sample sequenced in a study of T cells in Graves' hyperthyroidism and ophthalmopathy. TCR beta CDR3 regions were amplified from RNA transcripts. TCR CDR3 regions were first amplified by RT-PCR with HTBI primers. Via MiXCR, TCRdb re-called the multiplex PCR reads, giving one row per CDR3 protein. The sample lists roughly 580,000 distinct CDR3 sequences, about 14% occurring once. Source material: blood. The receptor set was obtained from a woman aged 25 to 39 with Graves' hyperthyroidism that later progressed to Graves' ophthalmopathy.

The sample holds many counts of this clonotype. The chain employs TRBV27 and TRBJ2-7; tentatively, D is TRBD1 (5 bases). Per the germline V gene, CDR1 is MNHEY and CDR2 is SMNVEV (reference sequence). V shed 4 bases and J shed 0 bases, with 10 bases lying between them. The length of the CDR3 is 14 residues. This CDR3 is CASSSSTDSYEQYF. The DNA for the CDR3 is TGTGCCAGCAGTTCCTCGACAGACTCCTACGAGCAGTACTTC.

With respect to this clonotype: This sequence may be a read error, since a much larger clone differs from it by one base. The chain employs TRBV6-1 and TRBJ1-6, with D perhaps matching TRBD1 (5 bases). This CDR3 comprises 13 residues. In germline, CDR1 is MNHNS, CDR2 SASEGT. The CDR3 DNA is TGTGGCAGCAGTGGGGGATCAGGTTCACCCCTCCACTTT. Protein sequence: CGSSGGSGSPLHF.

This clonotype has a count of ten or more. The J gene is TRBJ2-7, the V gene TRBV27; 7 nucleotides line up with TRBD2. CDR3 size: 16 residues. Germline CDR1 is MNHEY and CDR2 is SMNVEV (reference sequence). V trimming: 5 bases; J trimming: 0 bases; junction bases outside the gene matches: 10. The chain's CDR3 is CASSQYAGVVSYEQYF. CDR3 coding DNA: TGTGCCAGCAGTCAATACGCGGGAGTTGTCTCCTACGAGCAGTACTTC.

This clonotype occurred many times. The rearrangement uses TRBV6-1 and TRBJ2-7, with 13 bases aligning to TRBD2. The germline CDR1 and CDR2 sequences are MNHNS and SASEGT. The CDR3 contains 15 residues. V shed 7 bases and J 0 bases; nucleotides not matched to a gene: 3. CDR3 amino acids: CASKGTSGTSYEQYF. The CDR3 DNA reads as TGTGCCAGCAAAGGGACTAGCGGGACCTCCTACGAGCAGTACTTC.

This clonotype occurred many times. V gene TRBV20-1 combines with J gene TRBJ1-2; D is ambiguous. V gave up 3 bases and J gave up 5 bases, with 13 bases separating them. Germline lookup yields CDR1 DFQATT and CDR2 SNEGSKA (reference sequence). CDR3 length equals 13 residues. In DNA, the CDR3 is TGCAGTGCTAGCGAGAGCCCGGGGTATGGCTACACCTTC. It yields the protein CSASESPGYGYTF.

Many counts were recorded for this clonotype. This rearrangement joins TRBV6-1 to TRBJ1-5; perhaps TRBD1 as D (6 bases). Germline CDR1 MNHNS, CDR2 SASEGT. The CDR3 spans 14 residues. The ends were cut back, 6 bases at V and 9 bases at J, with 18 bases in the middle. The CDR3 is CASRAGTFDWPQHF. The CDR3 DNA is TGTGCCAGCAGGGCCGGGACATTCGATTGGCCCCAGCATTTT.

Ten or more counts support this clonotype. This chain connects TRBV28 to TRBJ1-1; no clear D. The CDR3 contains 12 residues. The germline V gene encodes CDR1 MDHEN and CDR2 SYDVKM. Trimming removed 2 bases at V and 4 bases at J, with 5 bases between. The CDR3 reads CASSLQSTEAFF. As DNA, the CDR3 is TGTGCCAGCAGTTTACAGTCCACTGAAGCTTTCTTT.

At least ten counts were recorded for this clonotype. The gene calls are TRBV12-3 or TRBV12-4 and TRBJ2-3; 7 nucleotides align to TRBD2. The CDR3 runs to 15 residues. V shed 5 bases and J 2 bases; nucleotides not matched to a gene: 7. CDR3: CASSGTSDATDTQYF. CDR3 nucleotide sequence: TGTGCCAGCAGTGGTACTAGCGACGCCACAGATACGCAGTATTTT.

V gene TRBV7-9 combines with J gene TRBJ1-4, with a weak D call TRBD1 (6 bases). CDR1 is SEHNR and CDR2 is FQNEAQ in the germline V gene (reference sequence). V dropped 5 bases and J dropped 4 bases, with 14 bases sitting between them. The CDR3 totals 15 residues. The CDR3 bases are TGTGCCAGCAGCCCTCCGGAGGGGGATAATGAAAAACTGTTTTTT. The encoded protein is CASSPPEGDNEKLFF.

This clonotype has more than one count but fewer than ten. The rearrangement uses TRBV5-1 and TRBJ2-7, with D unclear. Trimming shortened V by 4 bases and J by 2 bases, and 13 bases separated the two germline ends. The CDR3 length is 14 residues. Per germline, CDR1 SGHRS and CDR2 YFSETQ. CDR3 amino acids: CASSRADGAYEQYF. The CDR3, as DNA: TGCGCCAGCAGCCGGGCCGACGGCGCCTACGAGCAGTACTTC.